This entry lists 30 T cell receptor beta chains sequenced from one sample in a study of T cells after yellow fever vaccination. TCRdb ran MiXCR on the 5' RACE reads and lists one entry per CDR3 protein. Of 250,000 to 350,000 distinct CDR3 sequences listed, 8.7% were seen once; the top ten hold approximately 3.5%. The sample consisted of CD4+ T cells sorted from PBMCs, taken 5 days after the yellow fever booster vaccination. The receptors come from a man younger than 35 who received the YFV17D yellow fever vaccine.

This clonotype was detected a few times. The chain is built from TRBV30 and TRBJ2-5; D is perhaps TRBD2 (7 bases). V was trimmed by 5 bases and J by 4 bases, leaving 14 bases between them. Germline V CDR1 and CDR2: GTSNPN, SVGIG (reference sequence). The CDR3 loop spans 13 amino acids. The CDR3: CAWERGGAETQYF. DNA of the CDR3: TGTGCCTGGGAGAGGGGGGGGGCAGAGACCCAGTACTTC.

The chain carries TRBV6-5 and TRBJ1-4, with TRBD1 as a possible D gene (6 bases). V gave up 2 bases and J gave up 5 bases, with 9 bases separating them. CDR3 length: 14 amino acids. Germline-derived CDR1 and CDR2 are MNHEY and SVGAGI. CDR3 protein: CASSYDGQNEKLFF. Written as DNA, the CDR3 is TGTGCCAGCAGTTACGACGGACAGAATGAAAAACTGTTTTTT.

This clonotype was seen repeatedly, ten times or more. The gene calls are TRBV5-4 and TRBJ1-1; a weak D match, TRBD1 (5 bases). The V and J ends lost 6 bases and 3 bases respectively, with 18 bases between them. CDR1 and CDR2 (germline): SGHNT, YYREEE (reference sequence). The CDR3 covers 15 residues. Here the CDR3 reads CASNLLGRVDTEAFF. The DNA of the CDR3 is TGTGCCAGCAACCTACTGGGCAGGGTAGACACTGAAGCTTTCTTT.

This clonotype occurred a few times. The chain is built from TRBV5-1 and TRBJ1-2; 8 bases are a match to TRBD1. Germline V lookup: CDR1 SGHRS, CDR2 YFSETQ. Trimming at V came to 3 bases and at J to 5 bases, leaving 6 bases not matched to a gene. This CDR3 spans 14 amino acids. CDR3 DNA sequence: TGCGCCAGCAGCTATACAGGGGGGCGATATGGCTACACCTTC. Protein product: CASSYTGGRYGYTF.

This clonotype was detected ten times or more. The chain couples TRBV6-2 or TRBV6-3 to TRBJ2-5, with no clear D. From germline, CDR1 is MNHEY and CDR2 SVGEGT. This CDR3 comprises 12 residues. Trimming removed 1 base from V and 3 bases from J, with 3 bases in between. CDR3 in DNA: TGTGCCAGCAGTTACTATGAAGAGACCCAGTACTTC. Translated: CASSYYEETQYF.

V and J are TRBV29-1 and TRBJ1-2; D perhaps matches TRBD1 (5 bases). V gave up 1 base and J gave up 6 bases, with 18 bases separating them. Germline values: CDR1 SQVTM, CDR2 ANQGSEA. The CDR3 runs to 15 residues. CDR3 sequence (DNA): TGCAGCGTTGAAGTTCCCTTAGCAGGGACGGATGGCTACACCTTC. It encodes CSVEVPLAGTDGYTF.

This clonotype was seen a few times. This chain joins TRBV7-8 and TRBJ2-1; the match to TRBD2 covers 8 bases. The CDR3 extends over 16 amino acids. Trimming took 2 bases from V and 5 from J; bases not matched to a gene: 8. The V gene's germline CDR1 is SGHVS and CDR2 FQNEAQ. CDR3 DNA: TGTGCCAGCAGCTTACGTCGAGCGGGGGTCCACAATGAGCAGTTCTTC. Its translation: CASSLRRAGVHNEQFF.

This clonotype has more than one count but fewer than ten. The chain carries TRBV12-3 or TRBV12-4 and TRBJ2-3; TRBD2 is a possible D gene (7 bases). Trimming left V 3 bases short and J 5 bases short, with 18 bases between. This CDR3 contains 16 residues. CDR3 sequence (DNA): TGTGCCAGCAGTTTTATAACGGGGGGCTCGGTAGATACGCAGTATTTT. This translates into CASSFITGGSVDTQYF.

This clonotype was found a few times. The chain uses TRBV6-2 or TRBV6-3 and TRBJ2-7; D tentatively fits TRBD1 or TRBD2 (6 bases each). CDR3 size: 16 residues. Between the trimmed V and J ends, which lost 8 bases and 3 bases, there was a span of 23 bases. Per germline, CDR1 MNHEY and CDR2 SVGEGT. The CDR3 reads CASCGTPPSPDYEQYV. The CDR3 region has the DNA TGTGCCAGCTGCGGGACACCCCCCTCCCCTGACTACGAGCAGTACGTC.

This clonotype was observed a handful of times. This chain joins TRBV7-3 and TRBJ2-5; D perhaps matches TRBD2 (6 bases). Per the germline V gene, CDR1 is SGHTA and CDR2 is FQGTGA. CDR3 length equals 14 residues. V was pared by 2 bases and J by 5 bases, with 12 bases between. CDR3 bases: TGTGCCAGCAGCTTATACAGGAGCGGGGAGACCCAGTACTTC. Protein sequence: CASSLYRSGETQYF.

The table lists this clonotype with a few counts. This chain connects TRBV5-1 to TRBJ2-1; D is uncertain. The CDR3 is made up of 14 amino acids. Trimming shortened V by 0 bases and J by 6 bases, and 10 bases separated the two germline ends. CDR1 is SGHRS, CDR2 YFSETQ, per germline. CDR3 amino acids: CASSLASWANEQFF. Written as DNA, the CDR3 is TGCGCCAGCAGCTTGGCCTCTTGGGCCAATGAGCAGTTCTTC.

The chain combines TRBV2 with TRBJ2-1, with D tentatively TRBD2 (6 bases). CDR1 and CDR2 from the germline V gene are SNHLY and FYNNEI. This CDR3 has 16 amino acids. With 6 bases removed from V and 4 bases from J, the gap between germline ends came to 19 bases. CDR3 sequence: CASRGDWSSPYNEQFF. CDR3 nucleotide sequence: TGTGCCAGCAGGGGGGACTGGTCCTCCCCTTACAATGAGCAGTTCTTC.

The J gene is TRBJ1-1, the V gene TRBV18, with D tentatively TRBD1 (6 bases). Between the trimmed V and J ends, which lost 2 bases and 1 base, there was a span of 11 bases. Germline CDR1 and CDR2: KGHSH and LQKENI. CDR3 length equals 15 residues. The CDR3 loop is CASSPNRARNTEAFF. CDR3 bases: TGTGCCAGCTCACCAAACAGGGCGAGGAACACTGAAGCTTTCTTT.

This clonotype has only a few counts. This chain links TRBV27 with TRBJ2-1; D possibly corresponds to TRBD2 (5 bases). Germline assignment: CDR1 MNHEY and CDR2 SMNVEV (reference sequence). The CDR3 is 18 residues long. Deletions cut 8 bases from V and 16 bases from J, with 39 bases between. Here the CDR3 reads CASADAGRGYGIRRAQFF. The CDR3 DNA reads TGTGCCAGCGCGGATGCGGGCCGGGGTTATGGGATACGACGGGCGCAATTCTTC.

DNA of the CDR3: TGCAGTGCTATTACAGGAATCCAAGAGACCCAGTACTTC. This gives the protein CSAITGIQETQYF. The chain joins TRBV20-1 to TRBJ2-5; maybe TRBD1 (5 bases). Trimming pared 4 bases from V and 1 base from J, leaving 10 bases between. Germline CDR1 is DFQATT and CDR2 is SNEGSKA (reference sequence). There are 13 residues in the CDR3.

The chain combines TRBV7-9 with TRBJ1-2; the D is unclear. CDR3 length: 10 amino acids. CDR1 SEHNR and CDR2 FQNEAQ come from the germline V gene (reference sequence). V was trimmed by 5 bases and J by 5 bases, leaving 3 bases between them. CDR3 DNA: TGTGCCAGCAGCCTGTATGGCTACACCTTC. Translated: CASSLYGYTF.

This chain joins TRBV10-3 and TRBJ1-5; no firm D call. V lost 6 bases and J lost 2, with 14 bases in between. The germline gives CDR1 ENHRY, CDR2 SYGVKD. The CDR3 is made up of 15 amino acids. The CDR3 bases are TGTGCCATCAGCGGCGGGGTTGAGGGCAATCAGCCCCAGCATTTT. Its protein product is CAISGGVEGNQPQHF.

This clonotype was counted between two and nine times. The chain links TRBV20-1 to TRBJ2-1; 9 bases line up with TRBD1. Germline CDR1 reads DFQATT; CDR2 reads SNEGSKA (reference sequence). The ends lost 5 bases at V and 4 bases at J; junction bases unmatched: 6. This CDR3 region has 14 residues. CDR3 amino acids: CSAVPGQGYNEQFF. CDR3 DNA: TGCAGTGCTGTACCGGGACAGGGTTACAATGAGCAGTTCTTC.

J is TRBJ2-7 and V is TRBV20-1; D might be TRBD2 (6 bases). The ends were cut back, 6 bases at V and 3 bases at J, with 15 bases in the middle. The germline CDR1 and CDR2 sequences are DFQATT and SNEGSKA (reference sequence). The CDR3 is 13 amino acids. The CDR3 nucleotides read TGCAGTGCCCGGACTACCGGATACTACGAGCAGTACTTC. This gives the protein CSARTTGYYEQYF.

This clonotype was found a few times. V and J are TRBV7-6 and TRBJ2-1; 9 bases map to TRBD2. The germline V gene has CDR1 SGHVS and CDR2 FNYEAQ. The CDR3 has 14 amino acids. V was pared by 8 bases and J by 7 bases, with 9 bases of the junction left unmatched. The CDR3 region is CASRGIAGANEQFF. CDR3 nucleotide sequence: TGTGCCAGCCGCGGGATAGCGGGGGCAAATGAGCAGTTCTTC.

This clonotype was counted between two and nine times. V is TRBV5-1 and J is TRBJ2-7; D gene ambiguous. Trimming left V 4 bases short and J 3 bases short, with 17 bases between. The CDR3 totals 15 residues. Germline values: CDR1 SGHRS, CDR2 YFSETQ. The CDR3 nucleotides are TGCGCCAGCAGCCTGGGCCGAGCGAGTGACTACGAGCAGTACTTC. Its translation: CASSLGRASDYEQYF.

The table lists this clonotype with many counts. V gene TRBV5-1 combines with J gene TRBJ1-1; D not resolved. CDR1 and CDR2 from the germline V gene are SGHRS and YFSETQ. The CDR3 extends over 16 amino acids. The ends were cut back, 3 bases at V and 0 bases at J, with 15 bases in the middle. CDR3: CASSSSFSRMNTEAFF. The CDR3, as DNA: TGCGCCAGCAGCTCCTCGTTTAGCCGGATGAACACTGAAGCTTTCTTT.

This clonotype has a handful of counts. The rearrangement uses TRBV7-2 and TRBJ2-3; a weak D match, TRBD2 (5 bases). The germline V and J ends were trimmed by 5 bases and 10 bases, with 16 bases remaining between them. Germline V lookup: CDR1 SGHTA, CDR2 FQGNSA. The length of the CDR3 is 13 residues. In nucleotides, the CDR3 is TGTGCCAGCAGCCGAGGACGGGCGGAGGCGCAGTATTTT. This encodes CASSRGRAEAQYF.

The gene calls are TRBV4-3 and TRBJ1-1; D is unresolved. The V gene lost 1 base and the J gene lost 11 bases, with 17 bases spanning the gap. This CDR3 comprises 14 residues. CDR1 is LGHNA and CDR2 is YSLEER in the germline V gene. The DNA of the CDR3 is TGCGCCAGCAGCCAAGTCCCCCCCACCGGCGGGGCTTTCTTT. Translation gives CASSQVPPTGGAFF.

Only a few counts were recorded for this clonotype. The chain joins TRBV4-3 to TRBJ2-3; the D gene is possibly TRBD1 (6 bases). CDR3 length: 16 residues. Trimming removed 0 bases at V and 8 bases at J, with 18 bases between. Germline CDR1 LGHNA, CDR2 YSLEER. The CDR3 DNA reads TGCGCCAGCAGCCAAGAGTACTCATCACAGGGTCTTACGCAGTATTTT. This translates into CASSQEYSSQGLTQYF.

This clonotype was seen just once. V is TRBV5-1 and J is TRBJ2-3; TRBD2 matches 13 bases. This CDR3 contains 20 residues. The V gene end was trimmed by 3 bases and the J gene end by 0 bases; junction bases not matched to a gene: 13. The germline V gene encodes CDR1 SGHRS and CDR2 YFSETQ. The CDR3 protein is CASSSGLAGETTESTDTQYF. The CDR3 bases are TGCGCCAGCAGCTCAGGACTAGCGGGGGAGACGACCGAGAGCACAGATACGCAGTATTTT. Full variable domain (outside the CDR3, taken from reference TRBV5-1 and TRBJ2-3): KAGVTQTPRYLIKTRGQQVTLSCSPISGHRSVSWYQQTPGQGLQFLFEYFSETQRNKGNFPGRFSGRQFSNSRSEMNVSTLELGDSALYLCASSSGLAGETTESTDTQYFGPGTRLTVL.

This clonotype was counted only a few times. This rearrangement joins TRBV7-9 to TRBJ1-3; D is undetermined. The germline V and J ends were trimmed by 3 bases and 0 bases, with 12 bases remaining between them. Germline V gene lookup returns CDR1 SEHNR and CDR2 FQNEAQ (reference sequence). This CDR3 comprises 16 residues. In nucleotides, the CDR3 is TGTGCCAGCAGCTTGGGTAGGATTACCTCTGGAAACACCATATATTTT. Translation: CASSLGRITSGNTIYF.

There are many counts of this clonotype. The chain joins TRBV7-2 to TRBJ2-3; 10 bases are a match to TRBD2. This CDR3 comprises 17 residues. Germline-derived CDR1 and CDR2 are SGHTA and FQGNSA. V was clipped by 0 bases and J by 6 bases; unmatched bases: 9. In DNA, the CDR3 is TGTGCCAGCAGCTTAGCGTACAGCGGGGGGGGCCCCGATACGCAGTATTTT. This codes for CASSLAYSGGGPDTQYF. Using reference TRBV7-2 and TRBJ2-3 for the parts outside the CDR3, the full variable domain is GAGVSQSPSNKVTEKGKDVELRCDPISGHTALYWYRQSLGQGLEFLIYFQGNSAPDKSGLPSDRFSAERTGGSVSTLTIQRTQQEDSAVYLCASSLAYSGGGPDTQYFGPGTRLTVL.

This clonotype appeared a few times. This chain links TRBV7-3 with TRBJ2-3; 8 nucleotides match TRBD1. CDR3 length: 15 amino acids. Germline V lookup: CDR1 SGHTA, CDR2 FQGTGA. J gave up 5 bases and V 5 bases, and 9 bases lay outside the gene matches. DNA for the CDR3: TGTGCCAGCAGCAGGGGGGCAGGGGGCGGAGATACGCAGTATTTT. It encodes CASSRGAGGGDTQYF.

The chain couples TRBV7-9 to TRBJ1-2; 7 positions match TRBD1. Trimming cost V 4 bases and J 5 bases; bases outside gene matches: 10. CDR3 length: 15 residues. Germline CDR1 and CDR2: SEHNR and FQNEAQ (reference sequence). Here the CDR3 reads CASSSRRDRGYGYTF. CDR3 DNA: TGTGCCAGCAGCTCCCGCCGGGACAGAGGGTATGGCTACACCTTC.